These 25 T cell receptor beta chains were all obtained from the same sample, sequenced in a study of cytomegalovirus exposure and HLA in healthy donors. The PCR ran on 60 Vbeta and 13 Jbeta primers. Sequencing used immunoSEQ multiplex PCR; TCRdb keeps in-frame clones, though not all of them. The sample includes roughly 160,000 clones, 75% to 90% seen only once; the top ten take 7.5% to 10%. The sequenced sample was PBMCs. These receptors were taken from a man between 18 and 35 years old in good health and CMV-seropositive.

This chain connects TRBV5-1 to TRBJ2-5; 12 bases are shared with TRBD1. The CDR3 runs to 15 residues. Per germline, CDR1 SGHRS and CDR2 YFSETQ. The J segment lost 5 bases and the V segment lost 0 bases, leaving 2 bases of the junction unmatched. Here the CDR3 DNA reads TGCGCCAGCAGCTTGGGGGACAGGGGGCTTGAGACCCAGTACTTC. It codes for CASSLGDRGLETQYF.

This chain connects TRBV18 to TRBJ1-6; 9 bases align to TRBD1. This CDR3 is 16 amino acids long. Germline V gene data show CDR1 as KGHSH and CDR2 as LQKENI. The V and J ends lost 3 bases and 8 bases, in that order; junction bases with no gene match: 8. CDR3 loop: CASSPTDRGLYSPLHF. For the CDR3, the DNA is TGTGCCAGCTCACCTACCGACAGGGGGTTATATTCACCCCTCCACTTT.

The CDR3 coding sequence is TGTGCCAGCAGTTCCGCCTCGACTAGCGGGGGATTAAATGAGCAGTTCTTC. Protein product: CASSSASTSGGLNEQFF. The chain is built from TRBV27 and TRBJ2-1; 12 positions match TRBD2. CDR1 and CDR2 from the germline V gene are MNHEY and SMNVEV (reference sequence). The CDR3 extends over 17 amino acids. V was pared by 4 bases and J by 7 bases, with 11 bases of the junction left unmatched.

This rearrangement joins TRBV2 to TRBJ1-6; 8 bases map to TRBD1. V lost 4 bases to trimming and J lost 5 bases; unmatched junction nucleotides: 7. Germline V gene lookup returns CDR1 SNHLY and CDR2 FYNNEI. The CDR3 totals 16 residues. The CDR3 DNA is TGTGCCAGCAGTGTTACCGGGACAGGCGATAATTCACCCCTCCACTTT. As protein: CASSVTGTGDNSPLHF. The entire variable domain, with the rest obtained from reference TRBV2 and TRBJ1-6, is as follows: EPEVTQTPSHQVTQMGQEVILRCVPISNHLYFYWYRQILGQKVEFLVSFYNNEISEKSEIFDDQFSVERPDGSNFTLKIRSTKLEDSAMYFCASSVTGTGDNSPLHFGNGTRLTVT.

The V call is TRBV30, the J call TRBJ2-5; no firm D call. This CDR3 comprises 11 residues. The ends were cut back, 0 bases at V and 7 bases at J, with 6 bases in the middle. The germline V gene encodes CDR1 GTSNPN and CDR2 SVGIG (reference sequence). CDR3 DNA sequence: TGTGCCTGGAGTGTCGGCGGGACCCAGTACTTC. Translated, it gives CAWSVGGTQYF.

This chain links TRBV12-5 with TRBJ2-2; D possibly corresponds to TRBD1 (6 bases). V lost 7 bases and J 6 bases, leaving 12 bases between the germline ends. Germline-derived CDR1 and CDR2 are LGHNT and FRNRAP. The CDR3 is 13 residues long. The CDR3 sequence is CASARTVAGELFF. The CDR3 DNA is TGTGCTAGTGCCAGGACAGTGGCCGGGGAGCTGTTTTTT. The whole variable domain, remainder taken from reference TRBV12-5 and TRBJ2-2, is DARVTQTPRHKVTEMGQEVTMRCQPILGHNTVFWYRQTMMQGLELLAYFRNRAPLDDSGMPKDRFSAEMPDATLATLKIQPSEPRDSAVYFCASARTVAGELFFGEGSRLTVL.

The chain couples TRBV29-1 to TRBJ2-5; 7 nucleotides line up with TRBD2. The CDR3 sequence is 16 residues long. From germline, CDR1 is SQVTM and CDR2 ANQGSEA. The V gene end was trimmed by 5 bases and the J gene end by 4 bases; junction bases not matched to a gene: 16. CDR3: CSVSTLGGDIAETQYF. In DNA, the CDR3 is TGCAGCGTTTCAACCCTTGGGGGGGATATTGCAGAGACCCAGTACTTC.

The chain recombines TRBV4-1 with TRBJ2-3; D gene ambiguous. Germline lookup yields CDR1 MGHRA and CDR2 YSYEKL. This CDR3 has 13 residues. V gave up 4 bases and J gave up 2 bases, with 7 bases separating them. CDR3 DNA: TGCGCCAGCAGCCGACTCTCCACAGATACGCAGTATTTT. This translates into CASSRLSTDTQYF.

The chain joins TRBV5-4 to TRBJ1-1; 9 nucleotides line up with TRBD1. Germline V gene sequence: CDR1 SGHNT, CDR2 YYREEE (reference sequence). Trimming cost V 0 bases and J 6 bases; bases outside gene matches: 6. The CDR3 has 15 amino acids. The CDR3 reads CASSLDPGQGPEAFF. The CDR3 DNA reads as TGTGCCAGCAGCTTGGACCCGGGACAGGGCCCTGAAGCTTTCTTT.

This rearrangement joins TRBV30 to TRBJ2-3; 11 nucleotides line up with TRBD2. The germline V gene encodes CDR1 GTSNPN and CDR2 SVGIG (reference sequence). This CDR3 has 19 residues. Trimming at V came to 4 bases and at J to 2 bases, leaving 17 bases not matched to a gene. The CDR3 here is CAWTRFLGTTSGVTDTQYF. The CDR3 DNA sequence: TGTGCCTGGACCAGGTTTCTAGGGACGACTAGCGGGGTCACAGATACGCAGTATTTT.

The chain joins TRBV7-8 to TRBJ1-3; D is undetermined. CDR1 is SGHVS and CDR2 is FQNEAQ in the germline V gene. Trimming took 3 bases from V and 6 from J, leaving 6 bases between them. The CDR3 has 12 residues. CDR3 sequence (DNA): TGTGCCAGCAGCTTGGCGGAAAACACCATATATTTT. It specifies CASSLAENTIYF.

This chain joins TRBV27 and TRBJ1-4, with no clear D. V lost 5 bases to trimming and J lost 8 bases, with 12 bases between them. The CDR3 spans 13 residues. CDR1 MNHEY and CDR2 SMNVEV come from the germline V gene (reference sequence). CDR3 amino acids: CASSGNAGEKLFF. The CDR3 DNA reads as TGTGCCAGCAGTGGGAACGCGGGCGAAAAACTGTTTTTT.

This rearrangement joins TRBV6-5 to TRBJ2-7; 8 bases map to TRBD1. CDR1 is MNHEY, CDR2 SVGAGI, per germline. Trimming cost V 3 bases and J 2 bases; bases outside gene matches: 6. CDR3 size: 15 residues. The CDR3 DNA follows: TGTGCCAGCAGTTATGGTTGGACAGGGACCTACGAGCAGTACTTC. Translation gives CASSYGWTGTYEQYF.

V usage is TRBV27 and J usage is TRBJ1-6; 10 positions agree with TRBD1. Germline V CDR1 and CDR2: MNHEY, SMNVEV (reference sequence). This CDR3 spans 17 amino acids. The V gene end was trimmed by 5 bases and the J gene end by 4 bases; junction bases not matched to a gene: 8. This chain's CDR3 is CASSKGQGVGYNSPLHF. CDR3 DNA: TGTGCCAGCAGTAAAGGACAGGGGGTTGGTTATAATTCACCCCTCCACTTT.

The chain links TRBV2 to TRBJ1-5, with 12 positions matching TRBD1. The CDR3 runs to 16 residues. V was clipped by 4 bases and J by 1 base; unmatched bases: 2. The germline V gene encodes CDR1 SNHLY and CDR2 FYNNEI. CDR3 in DNA: TGTGCCAGCAGTGCGGGACAGGGGGCGAGCAATCAGCCCCAGCATTTT. Translating it yields CASSAGQGASNQPQHF. Looking up the rest from reference TRBV2 and TRBJ1-5 gives the full variable domain: EPEVTQTPSHQVTQMGQEVILRCVPISNHLYFYWYRQILGQKVEFLVSFYNNEISEKSEIFDDQFSVERPDGSNFTLKIRSTKLEDSAMYFCASSAGQGASNQPQHFGDGTRLSIL.

The gene calls are TRBV5-1 and TRBJ2-1; possible D gene TRBD1, 6 bases. Germline loops: CDR1 SGHRS, CDR2 YFSETQ. Between the trimmed V and J ends, which lost 0 bases and 2 bases, there was a span of 9 bases. This CDR3 has 15 residues. CDR3 sequence (DNA): TGCGCCAGCAGCTTGGTACAGGGAACCTACAATGAGCAGTTCTTC. Translation: CASSLVQGTYNEQFF.

This clone appeared once. The V gene is TRBV7-2, the J gene TRBJ1-1; 7 positions match TRBD1. Looked up from germline, CDR1 is SGHTA and CDR2 is FQGNSA. The CDR3 has 14 residues. V was pared by 5 bases and J by 7 bases, with 10 bases of the junction left unmatched. CDR3 sequence (DNA): TGTGCCAGCAGCCGAGACAGGGACGCTTTTGAAGCTTTCTTT. This encodes CASSRDRDAFEAFF.

CDR3 DNA sequence: TGTGCCAGCAGTTACCAGGGCCCGCTCGATAATTCACCCCTCCACTTT. Translated: CASSYQGPLDNSPLHF. This chain connects TRBV6-6 to TRBJ1-6; TRBD1 might be the D (5 bases). V was clipped by 2 bases and J by 5 bases, with 13 bases between them. The CDR3 runs 16 residues. Germline CDR1 and CDR2: MNHNY and SVGAGI (reference sequence).

The V and J genes are TRBV30 and TRBJ2-3, with D possibly being TRBD2 (6 bases). The CDR3 runs 15 residues. Germline V gene data show CDR1 as GTSNPN and CDR2 as SVGIG (reference sequence). V shed 4 bases and J shed 5 bases, with 19 bases lying between them. The CDR3: CAWTRDWAKGDTQYF. CDR3 bases: TGTGCCTGGACGCGGGATTGGGCAAAAGGAGATACGCAGTATTTT. Looking up the rest from reference TRBV30 and TRBJ2-3 gives the full variable domain: SQTIHQWPATLVQPVGSPLSLECTVEGTSNPNLYWYRQAAGRGLQLLFYSVGIGQISSEVPQNLSASRPQDRQFILSSKKLLLSDSGFYLCAWTRDWAKGDTQYFGPGTRLTVL.

The chain links TRBV14 to TRBJ1-6; TRBD1 aligns across 9 bases. This CDR3 is built from 14 residues. Germline CDR1 and CDR2: SGHDN and FVKESK. V trimming: 6 bases; J trimming: 9 bases; junction bases outside the gene matches: 6. The CDR3 DNA reads as TGTGCCAGCAGATCCGGGACAGGGAGTTCACCCCTCCACTTT. Residues: CASRSGTGSSPLHF.

This clone was seen only a few times. The chain carries TRBV18 and TRBJ2-7; 9 nucleotides agree with TRBD1. The CDR3 contains 14 residues. V dropped 4 bases and J dropped 2; count of bases not matched to a gene: 3. The V gene's germline CDR1 is KGHSH and CDR2 LQKENI. CDR3 amino acids: CASSLDRGAYEQYF. The CDR3 nucleotides are TGTGCCAGCTCACTGGACAGGGGCGCCTACGAGCAGTACTTC.

The chain is built from TRBV12-5 and TRBJ2-5; the match to TRBD1 covers 7 bases. The CDR3 has 13 residues. Trimming at V came to 5 bases and at J to 5 bases, leaving 5 bases not matched to a gene. CDR1 is LGHNT and CDR2 is FRNRAP in the germline V gene. As DNA, the CDR3 is TGTGCTAGTGGTCAAGGGGGCCGGGAGACCCAGTACTTC. It yields the protein CASGQGGRETQYF. The full variable domain, rest sourced from reference TRBV12-5 and TRBJ2-5, is DARVTQTPRHKVTEMGQEVTMRCQPILGHNTVFWYRQTMMQGLELLAYFRNRAPLDDSGMPKDRFSAEMPDATLATLKIQPSEPRDSAVYFCASGQGGRETQYFGPGTRLLVL.

The rearrangement joins TRBV7-3 to TRBJ2-3, with TRBD2 matching over 12 bases. V trimming: 2 bases; J trimming: 6 bases; junction bases outside the gene matches: 6. There are 16 residues in the CDR3. CDR1 is SGHTA, CDR2 FQGTGA, per germline. CDR3: CASSLLAGGSRDTQYF. For the CDR3, the DNA is TGTGCCAGCAGCTTACTAGCGGGGGGGTCGAGGGATACGCAGTATTTT.

This chain connects TRBV5-4 to TRBJ2-5; TRBD2 matches 8 bases. Germline V gives CDR1 SGHNT, CDR2 YYREEE (reference sequence). The V gene end was trimmed by 1 base and the J gene end by 1 base; junction bases not matched to a gene: 6. The length of the CDR3 is 16 residues. In DNA form, the CDR3 reads TGTGCCAGCAGCTTGTCGACTAGCGTCGCCCAAGAGACCCAGTACTTC. It specifies CASSLSTSVAQETQYF.

The V gene is TRBV27, the J gene TRBJ2-7; D is unclear. Looked up from germline, CDR1 is MNHEY and CDR2 is SMNVEV (reference sequence). The CDR3 is 13 amino acids. V dropped 2 bases and J dropped 3 bases, with 8 bases sitting between them. This CDR3 is CASSLERDYEQYF. For the CDR3, the DNA is TGTGCCAGCAGTTTAGAACGAGACTACGAGCAGTACTTC.